This TCR beta chain was identified in a study of T cells in Graves' hyperthyroidism and ophthalmopathy. The V gene end was trimmed by 5 bases and the J gene end by 7 bases; junction bases not matched to a gene: 9. This CDR3 spans 15 amino acids. Germline V gene lookup returns CDR1 MNHNS and CDR2 SASEGT. Regions amplified from RNA transcripts were the TCR beta CDR3 regions. Researchers ran a first-round RT-PCR on the TCR CDR3 using the HTBI primer set. MiXCR, applied by TCRdb to the multiplex PCR reads, yields one record per CDR3 protein. This table holds some 620,000 distinct CDR3 sequences, roughly 16% found once. This clonotype was seen many times.

The sequencing sample was made of blood. The chain carries TRBV6-1 and TRBJ2-1; 9 nucleotides match TRBD1. This TCR was recovered from a woman aged 30 to 39 with Graves' hyperthyroidism. The CDR3 spells CASSSGGTGRNEQFF. The CDR3 DNA follows: TGTGCCAGCAGTTCCGGGGGGACAGGGAGGAATGAGCAGTTCTTC.